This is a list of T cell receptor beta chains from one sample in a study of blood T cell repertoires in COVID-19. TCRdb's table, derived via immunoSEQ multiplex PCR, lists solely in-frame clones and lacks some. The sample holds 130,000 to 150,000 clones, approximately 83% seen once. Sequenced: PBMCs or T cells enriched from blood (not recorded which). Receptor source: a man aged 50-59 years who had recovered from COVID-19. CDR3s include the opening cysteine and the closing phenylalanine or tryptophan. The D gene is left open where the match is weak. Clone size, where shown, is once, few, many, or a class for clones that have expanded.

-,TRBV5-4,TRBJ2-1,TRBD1,CASSLQGQGYNEQFF,TGTGCCAGCAGCTTGCAAGGACAGGGGTACAATGAGCAGTTCTTC
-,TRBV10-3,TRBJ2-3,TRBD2,CASTSGGGPDTQYF,TGTGCCTCGACTAGCGGGGGGGGGCCAGATACGCAGTATTTT
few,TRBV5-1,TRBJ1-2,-,CASSPGPGGYTF,TGCGCCAGCAGCCCTGGGCCGGGAGGCTACACCTTC
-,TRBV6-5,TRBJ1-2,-,CASRNDGNYGYTF,TGTGCCAGCAGAAATGACGGGAACTATGGCTACACCTTC
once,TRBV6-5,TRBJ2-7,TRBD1,CASIETGGSEQYF,TGTGCCAGCATCGAAACAGGGGGGTCGGAGCAGTACTTC
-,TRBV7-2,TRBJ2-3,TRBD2,CASSQSGGDTQYF,TGTGCCAGCAGCCAATCGGGGGGAGATACGCAGTATTTT
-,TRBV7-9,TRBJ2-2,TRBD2,CASALTRQRGGLGELFF,TGTGCCAGCGCCTTAACCCGGCAGCGGGGGGGCCTCGGGGAGCTGTTTTTT
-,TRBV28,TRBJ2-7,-,CATQGSYEQYF,TGTGCCACCCAGGGTTCCTACGAGCAGTACTTC
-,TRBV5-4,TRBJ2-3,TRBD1,CASSLGQGADTQYF,TGTGCCAGCAGCCTCGGACAGGGAGCAGATACGCAGTATTTT
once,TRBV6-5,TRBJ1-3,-,CASTPPEGGGNTIYF,TGTGCCAGCACTCCCCCCGAGGGTGGTGGAAACACCATATATTTT
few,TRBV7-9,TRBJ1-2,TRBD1,CASSSPGTGFAYGYTF,TGTGCCAGCAGCTCGCCCGGGACAGGGTTTGCCTATGGCTACACCTTC
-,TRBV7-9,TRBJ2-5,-,CASSLALTAQETQYF,TGTGCCAGCAGCTTAGCGCTGACAGCCCAAGAGACCCAGTACTTC
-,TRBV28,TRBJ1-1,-,CAIEQGLDTEAFF,TGTGCCATTGAACAGGGATTGGACACTGAAGCTTTCTTT
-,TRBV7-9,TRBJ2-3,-,CASSLFARGADTQYF,TGTGCCAGCAGCTTATTTGCGCGGGGTGCAGATACGCAGTATTTT
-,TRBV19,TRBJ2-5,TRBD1,CASSTGTGVRKTQYF,TGTGCCAGTAGTACCGGGACAGGGGTTAGAAAGACCCAGTACTTC
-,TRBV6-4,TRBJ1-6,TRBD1,CASSPGQGSSPLHF,TGTGCCAGCAGCCCGGGACAGGGAAGTTCACCCCTCCACTTT
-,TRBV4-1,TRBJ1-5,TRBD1,CASSRDRSNQPQHF,TGCGCCAGCAGCAGGGACAGGAGCAATCAGCCCCAGCATTTT
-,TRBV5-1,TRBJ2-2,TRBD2,CASSPRTSWSGELFF,TGCGCCAGCAGCCCCAGGACTAGTTGGTCCGGGGAGCTGTTTTTT
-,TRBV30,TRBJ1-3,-,CAWSAYRVAGNTIYF,TGTGCCTGGAGTGCCTACAGGGTAGCTGGAAACACCATATATTTT
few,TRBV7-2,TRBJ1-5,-,CASRGQNNQPQHF,TGTGCCAGCCGGGGTCAGAACAATCAGCCCCAGCATTTT
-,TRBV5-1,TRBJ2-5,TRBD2,CASSLMSGEQETQYF,TGCGCCAGCAGCTTGATGAGCGGGGAACAAGAGACCCAGTACTTC
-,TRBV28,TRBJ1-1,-,CASIGHMNTEAFF,TGTGCCAGCATTGGGCACATGAACACTGAAGCTTTCTTT
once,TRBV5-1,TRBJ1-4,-,CASTPTAGVNEKLFF,TGCGCCAGCACCCCAACGGCAGGGGTAAATGAAAAACTGTTTTTT
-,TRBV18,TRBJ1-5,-,CASSPPVMTGYSNQPQHF,TGTGCCAGCTCACCACCGGTTATGACAGGCTATAGCAATCAGCCCCAGCATTTT
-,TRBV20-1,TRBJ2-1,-,CSATPSREQFF,TGCAGTGCAACCCCCTCCAGAGAGCAGTTCTTC
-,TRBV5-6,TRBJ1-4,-,CASSLVQGSNEKLFF,TGTGCCAGCAGCTTGGTGCAGGGTTCTAATGAAAAACTGTTTTTT
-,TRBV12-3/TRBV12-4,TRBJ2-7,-,CASSQHSYEQYF,TGTGCCAGCAGCCAGCACAGCTACGAGCAGTACTTC
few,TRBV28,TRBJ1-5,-,CASSSQVIQPQHF,TGTGCCAGCAGTTCACAGGTAATTCAGCCCCAGCATTTT
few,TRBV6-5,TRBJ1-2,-,CASSLNRETYGYTF,TGTGCCAGCAGCCTGAACAGGGAGACCTATGGCTACACCTTC